This TCR beta chain appears in the sequencing data of a study of early T cells in non-severe SARS-CoV-2 infection. On the study more broadly: Bulk RNA from unsorted whole blood was sequenced; chains were unpaired.

As for this clonotype: No antigen is known for it.

This CDR3 spans 12 amino acids. Trimming left V 5 bases short and J 11 bases short, with 13 bases between. CDR1 DFQATT and CDR2 SNEGSKA come from the germline V gene (reference sequence). Unique molecular identifiers were added to individual cDNA molecules. MiXCR, run by TCRdb on the 5' RACE reads, gives a single entry per CDR3 protein. Of around 52,000 distinct CDR3 sequences detected, around a tenth appear once; the ten largest clones hold around 9.6%. Study-level points and caveats: The VDJdb matching leaned toward anti-spike CD8 responses and overlooked private and CD4 specificities.

This receptor was obtained from an adult who was a healthcare worker with PCR-confirmed SARS-CoV-2 infection or an uninfected control (not recorded which). Input material: whole blood. The chain employs TRBV20-1 and TRBJ1-6; possibly TRBD1 for D (6 bases). CDR3 in DNA: TGCAGTGCTCCTCTTGGGGGGCCACCCCTCCACTTT. It codes for CSAPLGGPPLHF.